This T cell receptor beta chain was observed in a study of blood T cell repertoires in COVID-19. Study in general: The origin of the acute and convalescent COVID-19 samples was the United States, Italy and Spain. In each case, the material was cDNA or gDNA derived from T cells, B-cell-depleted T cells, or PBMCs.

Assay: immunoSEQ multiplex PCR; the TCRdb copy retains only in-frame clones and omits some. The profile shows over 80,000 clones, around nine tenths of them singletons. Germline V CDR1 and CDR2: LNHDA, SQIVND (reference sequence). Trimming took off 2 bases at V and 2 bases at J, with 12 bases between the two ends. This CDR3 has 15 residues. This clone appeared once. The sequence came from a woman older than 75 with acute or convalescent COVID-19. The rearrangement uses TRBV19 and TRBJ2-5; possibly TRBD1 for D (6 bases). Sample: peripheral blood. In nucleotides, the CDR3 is TGTGCCAGTAGTATAATTGGACAGCCTCAAGAGACCCAGTACTTC. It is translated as CASSIIGQPQETQYF.